One sample yielded the 29 T cell receptor beta chains listed below, sequenced in a study of T cells in Graves' hyperthyroidism and ophthalmopathy. The TCR beta CDR3 regions underwent amplification using RNA transcripts as the source. An initial round of RT-PCR targeting the TCR CDR3 relied on the HTBI primer set. TCRdb used MiXCR to reprocess the multiplex PCR reads, holding one entry per CDR3 protein. The repertoire includes about 610,000 distinct CDR3 sequences, 16% of them detected once, and under 3.5% sits in the top ten. The specimen was blood. Receptors originate from a middle-aged woman with Graves' ophthalmopathy.

In its sample, this clonotype was seen a few times. The V gene is TRBV2, the J gene TRBJ2-1; TRBD2 might be the D (5 bases). The CDR3 is 15 amino acids. Deletions cut 1 base from V and 7 bases from J, with 14 bases between. Germline CDR1 is SNHLY and CDR2 is FYNNEI. The CDR3 reads CASSEGASWRNEQFF. The CDR3 DNA sequence: TGTGCCAGCAGTGAAGGGGCTAGCTGGCGTAATGAGCAGTTCTTC.

J is TRBJ1-3 and V is TRBV6-1; 7 nucleotides line up with TRBD1. Germline-derived CDR1 and CDR2 are MNHNS and SASEGT. The CDR3 spans 12 residues. V was clipped by 7 bases and J by 8 bases; unmatched bases: 5. The CDR3 is CASTGTADTIYF. The CDR3 nucleotides read TGTGCCAGCACCGGGACAGCGGACACCATATATTTT.

The gene calls are TRBV5-1 and TRBJ1-2, with 10 nucleotides matching TRBD1. V shed 5 bases and J 8 bases; nucleotides not matched to a gene: 15. This CDR3 region has 16 residues. Germline values: CDR1 SGHRS, CDR2 YFSETQ. The CDR3 DNA reads as TGCGCCAGCAGGGAGACGGGACAGGGGTCCGTGAAAGGCTACACCTTC. Residues: CASRETGQGSVKGYTF.

This clonotype appeared many times. The rearrangement joins TRBV2 to TRBJ1-1; TRBD1 agrees at 8 bases. The CDR3 has 13 residues. The germline V gene encodes CDR1 SNHLY and CDR2 FYNNEI. V was clipped by 5 bases and J by 5 bases; unmatched bases: 4. The CDR3 is CASSTGGRTEAFF. CDR3 bases: TGTGCCAGCAGTACAGGGGGTAGGACTGAAGCTTTCTTT.

This clonotype turned up a few times. The gene calls are TRBV20-1 and TRBJ2-1; D is possibly TRBD1 or TRBD2 (5 bases each). Germline assignment: CDR1 DFQATT and CDR2 SNEGSKA (reference sequence). Trimming removed 5 bases from V and 10 bases from J, with 18 bases in between. This CDR3 has 13 amino acids. As DNA, the CDR3 is TGCAGTGCTGGTGGGACCCCGACGGAGGAGCAGTTCTTC. Protein sequence: CSAGGTPTEEQFF.

This clonotype was observed at least ten times. The chain has TRBV20-1 and TRBJ2-7; D is ambiguous. The V and J ends lost 6 bases and 2 bases respectively, with 17 bases between them. The CDR3 length is 14 residues. Germline CDR1 reads DFQATT; CDR2 reads SNEGSKA (reference sequence). The CDR3, as DNA: TGCAGTGCCAGTATACAGTACCATACCTACGAGCAGTACTTC. Residues: CSASIQYHTYEQYF.

This clonotype has just a few counts. The V and J genes are TRBV12-5 and TRBJ2-2; 9 bases align to TRBD2. Unmatched junction bases numbered 4, after V lost 2 bases and J lost 0 bases. CDR1 and CDR2 (germline): LGHNT, FRNRAP. This CDR3 spans 17 amino acids. The CDR3 spells CASGLTAGGTNTGELFF. CDR3 bases: TGTGCTAGTGGTTTGACGGCGGGGGGGACGAACACCGGGGAGCTGTTTTTT.

Regarding this clonotype: This may arise from a read error, as a much more abundant clone is one base away. The V and J genes are TRBV5-5 and TRBJ2-3, with 8 positions matching TRBD2. Germline-derived CDR1 and CDR2 are SGHKS and YYEKEE (reference sequence). The CDR3 extends over 15 amino acids. The CDR3 loop is CASSFRLANTGTQYF. In DNA, the CDR3 is TGTGCCAGCAGCTTTCGACTAGCGAATACAGGTACGCAGTATTTT.

This clonotype occurred a few times. CDR3 in DNA: TGTGCCAGTCGTGAGCGGGAGGGCCGCGGGAAGACCCAGTACTTC. It translates to CASREREGRGKTQYF. This chain links TRBV6-1 with TRBJ2-5; 10 nucleotides match TRBD2. CDR3 length equals 15 residues. Germline trimming cut 9 bases from V and 6 bases from J; bases unmatched to any gene: 13. Germline loops: CDR1 MNHNS, CDR2 SASEGT.

The chain is built from TRBV6-1 and TRBJ2-1; 9 bases align to TRBD2. CDR3 length equals 11 residues. V lost 8 bases to trimming and J lost 12 bases; unmatched junction nucleotides: 5. Germline V gene data show CDR1 as MNHNS and CDR2 as SASEGT. The CDR3 DNA sequence: TGTGCCAGCGGGACTAGCTCGGGGCAGTTCTTC. Protein: CASGTSSGQFF.

The table lists this clonotype with many counts. CDR3 region: CASKQDSTNEKLFF. The CDR3, as DNA: TGCGCCAGCAAACAGGATTCAACTAATGAAAAACTGTTTTTT. The rearrangement links TRBV5-1 to TRBJ1-4, with D perhaps TRBD1 (5 bases). The germline V gene has CDR1 SGHRS and CDR2 YFSETQ. This CDR3 comprises 14 residues. V was clipped by 6 bases and J by 0 bases, with 9 bases between them. Together with reference TRBV5-1 and TRBJ1-4, the CDR3 gives the full variable domain: KAGVTQTPRYLIKTRGQQVTLSCSPISGHRSVSWYQQTPGQGLQFLFEYFSETQRNKGNFPGRFSGRQFSNSRSEMNVSTLELGDSALYLCASKQDSTNEKLFFGSGTQLSVL.

This clonotype was picked up many times. J is TRBJ2-5 and V is TRBV6-1; 10 nucleotides align to TRBD1. Looked up from germline, CDR1 is MNHNS and CDR2 is SASEGT. V was clipped by 7 bases and J by 5 bases; unmatched bases: 10. The CDR3 is 15 residues long. The CDR3, as DNA: TGTGCCAGCAATCGACAGGGGGCCGGGTTGGAGACCCAGTACTTC. Residues: CASNRQGAGLETQYF.

This clonotype was detected many times. The chain combines TRBV29-1 with TRBJ2-1, with D unresolved. The germline V gene has CDR1 SQVTM and CDR2 ANQGSEA. V lost 2 bases and J 0 bases, leaving 11 bases between the germline ends. The CDR3 length is 15 residues. CDR3 DNA sequence: TGCAGCGTTGAACCGTTAACGGCCTCCTACAATGAGCAGTTCTTC. Residues: CSVEPLTASYNEQFF.

This rearrangement joins TRBV5-6 to TRBJ2-7, with 8 bases identical to TRBD2. V was pared by 3 bases and J by 3 bases, with 5 bases of the junction left unmatched. The CDR3 length is 14 residues. Germline V CDR1 and CDR2: SGHDT, YYEEEE. In DNA form, the CDR3 reads TGTGCCAGCAGCTCAAGCGGGGGAAACTACGAGCAGTACTTC. Amino acids: CASSSSGGNYEQYF.

In this sample, this clonotype turned up a few times. The V and J genes are TRBV4-1 and TRBJ2-6, with D tentatively TRBD2 (5 bases). The CDR3 is 17 amino acids. The germline gives CDR1 MGHRA, CDR2 YSYEKL. V gave up 1 base and J gave up 3 bases, with 13 bases separating them. This CDR3 is CASSQGLRGGGANVLTF. As DNA, the CDR3 is TGCGCCAGCAGCCAAGGATTACGGGGTGGTGGGGCCAACGTCCTGACTTTC.

This clonotype appeared once. This chain links TRBV7-2 with TRBJ2-1; D possibly matches TRBD1 or TRBD2 (5 bases each). Germline CDR1 and CDR2: SGHTA and FQGNSA. This CDR3 has 15 amino acids. V lost 6 bases, J lost 2 bases, and 14 bases lay in between. Written as DNA, the CDR3 is TGTGCCAGCAGTTCGGGGCCCGTGGCCTACAATGAGCAGTTCTTC. Translation gives CASSSGPVAYNEQFF.

This clonotype was seen repeatedly, ten times or more. The rearrangement uses TRBV28 and TRBJ1-2; D unresolved. The CDR3 has 13 residues. Germline assignment: CDR1 MDHEN and CDR2 SYDVKM. The V and J ends lost 11 bases and 2 bases respectively, with 15 bases between them. CDR3 in DNA: TGTGCCGCCCAGACCCGGGAGAACTATGGCTACACCTTC. Its translation is CAAQTRENYGYTF.

V is TRBV7-9 and J is TRBJ2-3, with 10 bases lining up with TRBD1. Germline V gene lookup returns CDR1 SEHNR and CDR2 FQNEAQ (reference sequence). J was trimmed by 4 bases and V by 2 bases; bases with no gene match: 3. The length of the CDR3 is 15 residues. CDR3 protein: CASSLPGTGADTQYF. The CDR3 bases are TGTGCCAGCAGCTTACCCGGGACAGGGGCAGATACGCAGTATTTT.

This clonotype was found many times. This sequence joins TRBV6-1 and TRBJ2-7; D gene uncertain. V lost 2 bases and J 0 bases, leaving 11 bases between the germline ends. Germline V gene sequence: CDR1 MNHNS, CDR2 SASEGT. The CDR3 totals 15 residues. CDR3 in amino acids: CASSEQDESSYEQYF. Written as DNA, the CDR3 is TGTGCCAGCAGTGAACAGGACGAAAGCTCCTACGAGCAGTACTTC.

There are a few counts of this clonotype. The V call is TRBV19, the J call TRBJ2-5, with TRBD2 identical over 11 bases. Germline lookup yields CDR1 LNHDA and CDR2 SQIVND (reference sequence). The CDR3 is 15 amino acids. The trim removed 5 bases at V and 5 bases at J, leaving 7 bases unmatched. The CDR3 nucleotides read TGTGCCAGTAGTGCTAGCGGGGGGCGTCAGGAGACCCAGTACTTC. Its protein is CASSASGGRQETQYF. The entire variable domain, with the rest obtained from reference TRBV19 and TRBJ2-5, is as follows: DGGITQSPKYLFRKEGQNVTLSCEQNLNHDAMYWYRQDPGQGLRLIYYSQIVNDFQKGDIAEGYSVSREKKESFPLTVTSAQKNPTAFYLCASSASGGRQETQYFGPGTRLLVL.

This chain joins TRBV5-1 and TRBJ1-5; D is possibly TRBD1 (6 bases). V was trimmed by 4 bases and J by 5 bases, leaving 22 bases between them. CDR1 and CDR2 (germline): SGHRS, YFSETQ. CDR3 length: 17 amino acids. CDR3 DNA: TGCGCCAGCAGCCGAATGGGGCCGCGACAGGATGATCAGCCCCAGCATTTT. Its translation: CASSRMGPRQDDQPQHF.

The chain recombines TRBV4-2 with TRBJ2-1, with 11 nucleotides matching TRBD2. V lost 0 bases to trimming and J lost 2 bases; unmatched junction nucleotides: 3. Germline V gene data show CDR1 as LGHNA and CDR2 as YNFKEQ. The CDR3 consists of 17 residues. The CDR3 DNA reads TGTGCCAGCAGCCAAGAACCTAGCGGGGGGACCTACAATGAGCAGTTCTTC. The encoded protein is CASSQEPSGGTYNEQFF.

This clonotype was found many times. This chain connects TRBV11-3 to TRBJ2-3; D remains unclear. This CDR3 spans 14 amino acids. Germline V lookup: CDR1 SGHNT, CDR2 YENEEA. V dropped 3 bases and J dropped 2 bases, with 9 bases sitting between them. The CDR3 reads CASSFRLSTDTQYF. The CDR3 DNA sequence: TGTGCCAGCAGCTTCCGGCTTTCCACAGATACGCAGTATTTT. Variable domain in full (rest from reference TRBV11-3 and TRBJ2-3): EAGVVQSPRYKIIEKKQPVAFWCNPISGHNTLYWYLQNLGQGPELLIRYENEEAVDDSQLPKDRFSAERLKGVDSTLKIQPAELGDSAVYLCASSFRLSTDTQYFGPGTRLTVL.

The rearrangement links TRBV27 to TRBJ2-1; D perhaps matches TRBD1 (5 bases). The CDR3 consists of 11 residues. The V and J ends lost 4 bases and 8 bases respectively, with 6 bases between them. Germline CDR1 is MNHEY and CDR2 is SMNVEV (reference sequence). CDR3 loop: CASSSGYEQFF. DNA of the CDR3: TGTGCCAGCAGTTCAGGGTATGAGCAGTTCTTC.

This clonotype was picked up many times. The chain is built from TRBV6-1 and TRBJ2-1; D is possibly TRBD1 or TRBD2 (6 bases each). This CDR3 is built from 15 residues. CDR1 is MNHNS, CDR2 SASEGT, per germline. V lost 5 bases and J 1 base, leaving 12 bases between the germline ends. The CDR3 region is CASSRGPGSYNEQFF. The DNA for the CDR3 is TGTGCCAGCAGTCGGGGGCCAGGTTCCTACAATGAGCAGTTCTTC.

The sample holds a few counts of this clonotype. This chain uses TRBV27 with TRBJ2-1; no definite D call. The CDR3 runs 12 residues. Trimming removed 1 base at V and 10 bases at J, with 8 bases between. CDR1 MNHEY and CDR2 SMNVEV come from the germline V gene (reference sequence). CDR3 coding DNA: TGTGCCAGCAGTTTATTGGGCAAGGAGCAGTTCTTC. This sequence encodes CASSLLGKEQFF.

This clonotype was observed many times. The chain recombines TRBV11-2 with TRBJ2-3; no firm D call. This CDR3 has 14 residues. Germline-derived CDR1 and CDR2 are SGHAT and FQNNGV. The V end was cut by 1 base, the J end by 1 base, with 6 bases between. In DNA, the CDR3 is TGTGCCAGCAGCTTAGGAACGGGCACAGATACGCAGTATTTT. Encoded protein: CASSLGTGTDTQYF. The full variable domain, rest sourced from reference TRBV11-2 and TRBJ2-3, is EAGVAQSPRYKIIEKRQSVAFWCNPISGHATLYWYQQILGQGPKLLIQFQNNGVVDDSQLPKDRFSAERLKGVDSTLKIQPAKLEDSAVYLCASSLGTGTDTQYFGPGTRLTVL.

This clonotype was detected only a few times. The chain combines TRBV5-6 with TRBJ2-7; 12 bases match TRBD2. CDR1 is SGHDT, CDR2 YYEEEE, per germline. The CDR3 extends over 13 amino acids. The V and J ends lost 6 bases and 5 bases, in that order; junction bases with no gene match: 3. The CDR3 nucleotides read TGTGCCAGCATGACTAGCGGGAGCCACGAGCAGTACTTC. It yields the protein CASMTSGSHEQYF.

The genes are TRBV7-6 and TRBJ2-2, with 7 bases fitting TRBD1. After removal of 4 bases from V and 4 bases from J, the junction contained 18 bases not matched to a gene. The CDR3 has 19 residues. Per germline, CDR1 SGHVS and CDR2 FNYEAQ. CDR3 nucleotide sequence: TGTGCCAGCAGCTATGAGGGACAGCAGGGGCGTTTGGGCACCGGGGAGCTGTTTTTT. Amino acids: CASSYEGQQGRLGTGELFF.